This T cell receptor beta chain was observed in a study of cytomegalovirus exposure and HLA in healthy donors. Whole-study context: The 110 or so validation repertoires used a platform that matched the one used for the roughly 700 first-cohort repertoires, as a later analysis reported.

Germline CDR1 MNHNY, CDR2 SVGAGI (reference sequence). The CDR3 spans 14 residues. Trimming took off 6 bases at V and 9 bases at J, with 15 bases between the two ends. This clone was recorded once. Data came from immunoSEQ multiplex PCR; TCRdb stores just in-frame clones and leaves some out. This repertoire shows tens of thousands of clones, about 90% found once; its top ten account for 3.5% to 4%. This receptor was taken from a woman younger than 30 in good health and CMV-seropositive. Sequencing used PBMCs. This chain joins TRBV6-6 and TRBJ1-6; no clear D. In DNA form, the CDR3 reads TGTGCCAGCAGGAAAGAAGCGGAAAGTTCACCCCTCCACTTT. Its translation: CASRKEAESSPLHF.